One and the same sample provided the 14 T cell receptor beta chains below, sequenced in a study of T-cell reconstitution after alpha-beta-depleted transplantation in children. Preparing the TCRbeta library involved the use of unique molecular identifiers. MiXCR was run by TCRdb on the PCR reads, yielding one entry per CDR3 protein. The repertoire consists of around 410,000 distinct CDR3 sequences, with 9.5% to 13% occurring once and the leading ten covering approximately 5%. The source was PBMCs from the stem cell graft donor, collected from the stem cell graft. These receptors were obtained from a human donor who donated a stem cell graft to a child with acute myeloid leukemia.

This clonotype was detected a few times. V and J are TRBV15 and TRBJ2-7; D uncertain. The V and J ends lost 0 bases and 7 bases respectively, with 7 bases between them. Germline V CDR1 and CDR2: LNHNV, YYDKDF (reference sequence). This CDR3 contains 12 residues. The DNA for the CDR3 is TGTGCCACCAGCAGAGATGAAAGTGAGCAGTACTTC. This encodes CATSRDESEQYF.

This clonotype was counted a few times. The chain has TRBV7-2 and TRBJ2-7; D is uncertain. The CDR3 has 12 residues. From germline, CDR1 is SGHTA and CDR2 FQGNSA. The V end was cut by 2 bases, the J end by 7 bases, with 9 bases between. The CDR3 spells CASSLTVLEQYF. CDR3 sequence (DNA): TGTGCCAGCAGCTTAACGGTCCTAGAGCAGTACTTC.

This clonotype was counted at least ten times. The chain is built from TRBV4-1 and TRBJ1-1, with D perhaps matching TRBD1 (5 bases). The CDR3 has 16 residues. Germline V lookup: CDR1 MGHRA, CDR2 YSYEKL. V was clipped by 4 bases and J by 1 base, with 16 bases between them. The CDR3: CASSLTQTVRNTEAFF. CDR3 bases: TGCGCCAGCAGCCTCACCCAGACAGTGAGGAACACTGAAGCTTTCTTT.

This clonotype came up many times. The V call is TRBV3-1, the J call TRBJ2-1; D unclear. V was shortened by 8 bases and J by 6 bases, with 11 bases between the two germline ends. The CDR3 loop spans 12 amino acids. Per the germline V gene, CDR1 is LGHDT and CDR2 is YNNKEL (reference sequence). The CDR3 loop is CASRLGSNEQFF. The DNA of the CDR3 is TGTGCCAGCCGACTGGGATCCAATGAGCAGTTCTTC.

This clonotype was observed a handful of times. This chain links TRBV6-1 with TRBJ2-5, with D possibly matching TRBD2 (5 bases). The germline V gene has CDR1 MNHNS and CDR2 SASEGT. V dropped 6 bases and J dropped 0 bases, with 20 bases sitting between them. CDR3 length: 17 residues. CDR3 bases: TGTGCCAGCAGCTTCGTTGGAGGCGGGCATTACCAAGAGACCCAGTACTTC. Amino acid sequence: CASSFVGGGHYQETQYF.

The chain links TRBV6-1 to TRBJ1-5; TRBD1 agrees at 10 bases. Germline trimming cut 8 bases from V and 2 bases from J; bases unmatched to any gene: 6. This CDR3 comprises 15 residues. Germline loops: CDR1 MNHNS, CDR2 SASEGT. As DNA, the CDR3 is TGTGCCAGCGGTATGACAGGGGGCGGCAATCAGCCCCAGCATTTT. It translates to CASGMTGGGNQPQHF.

This clonotype came up a few times. The chain employs TRBV7-2 and TRBJ2-5; D possibly matches TRBD1 or TRBD2 (5 bases each). The CDR3 length is 15 residues. The ends were cut back, 6 bases at V and 2 bases at J, with 16 bases in the middle. CDR1 SGHTA and CDR2 FQGNSA come from the germline V gene. The CDR3: CASRPLPGPQETQYF. CDR3 DNA: TGTGCCAGCAGACCCCTACCGGGACCACAAGAGACCCAGTACTTC. The variable domain in full, with the rest retrieved from reference TRBV7-2 and TRBJ2-5, is GAGVSQSPSNKVTEKGKDVELRCDPISGHTALYWYRQSLGQGLEFLIYFQGNSAPDKSGLPSDRFSAERTGGSVSTLTIQRTQQEDSAVYLCASRPLPGPQETQYFGPGTRLLVL.

In its sample, this clonotype was seen many times. CDR3 bases: TGTGCCAGCAGTTACTCCTGGCAGGGAAGCCAGCCCCAGCATTTT. Its protein is CASSYSWQGSQPQHF. V and J are TRBV6-2 or TRBV6-3 and TRBJ1-5, with D maybe TRBD1 (5 bases). The germline V gene encodes CDR1 MNHEY and CDR2 SVGEGT. The CDR3 totals 15 residues. V was clipped by 0 bases and J by 7 bases, with 13 bases between them.

The gene calls are TRBV18 and TRBJ1-1; TRBD1 might be the D (6 bases). CDR1 is KGHSH and CDR2 is LQKENI in the germline V gene. V was pared by 5 bases and J by 1 base, with 20 bases between. The CDR3 length is 17 residues. DNA for the CDR3: TGTGCCAGCTCAACCAACAGGGAATGGGTTGAGAACACTGAAGCTTTCTTT. This encodes CASSTNREWVENTEAFF.

The sample holds a few counts of this clonotype. CDR3 sequence reads: CASSLITSGRTDTQYF. Here the CDR3 DNA reads TGCGCCAGCAGCTTAATAACTAGCGGGAGAACAGATACGCAGTATTTT. This chain uses TRBV5-1 with TRBJ2-3; TRBD2 aligns across 11 bases. There are 16 residues in the CDR3. Trimming cost V 2 bases and J 3 bases; bases outside gene matches: 5. The germline CDR1 and CDR2 sequences are SGHRS and YFSETQ.

J is TRBJ2-5 and V is TRBV30; D remains unclear. Trimming took 4 bases from V and 2 from J, leaving 5 bases between them. The CDR3 has 11 residues. From germline, CDR1 is GTSNPN and CDR2 SVGIG (reference sequence). CDR3 in amino acids: CAWTAQETQYF. In DNA form, the CDR3 reads TGTGCCTGGACGGCGCAAGAGACCCAGTACTTC.

The J gene is TRBJ2-5, the V gene TRBV29-1; D might be TRBD2 (6 bases). The ends were cut back, 7 bases at V and 1 base at J, with 10 bases in the middle. The CDR3 sequence is 12 residues long. Germline V lookup: CDR1 SQVTM, CDR2 ANQGSEA. CDR3 region: CSAGRIQETQYF. CDR3 sequence (DNA): TGCAGCGCAGGGAGGATCCAAGAGACCCAGTACTTC.

The chain uses TRBV15 and TRBJ2-3; a weak D match, TRBD2 (5 bases). Germline lookup yields CDR1 LNHNV and CDR2 YYDKDF (reference sequence). The CDR3 is 15 residues long. Trimming shortened V by 1 base and J by 2 bases, and 10 bases separated the two germline ends. CDR3 DNA: TGTGCCACCAGCAGAGGTAGTAGCGACACAGATACGCAGTATTTT. This gives the protein CATSRGSSDTDTQYF.

This clonotype has at least ten counts. The chain carries TRBV20-1 and TRBJ1-2; no clear D gene. Looked up from germline, CDR1 is DFQATT and CDR2 is SNEGSKA (reference sequence). This CDR3 comprises 13 residues. V was pared by 6 bases and J by 8 bases, with 19 bases between. The CDR3 sequence: CSALKAQATGYTF. The CDR3 bases are TGCAGTGCGCTCAAGGCCCAAGCGACCGGCTACACCTTC.